The 10 T cell receptor beta chains in this list originate from one sample, sequenced in a study of blood T cell repertoires in COVID-19. TCRdb keeps only in-frame clones here, not all; method: immunoSEQ multiplex PCR. This table holds 90,000 to 120,000 clones, around nine tenths found once. Input material: peripheral blood. These receptors were taken from a woman in her thirties with acute or convalescent COVID-19.

The chain couples TRBV19 to TRBJ1-5; 7 bases are a match to TRBD1. Germline values: CDR1 LNHDA, CDR2 SQIVND (reference sequence). This CDR3 spans 16 amino acids. Losses at the gene ends were 6 bases for V and 2 bases for J; bases not matched to a gene: 10. Here the CDR3 reads CASSGDSRTGNQPQHF. CDR3 nucleotide sequence: TGTGCCAGTAGCGGGGACAGTCGAACGGGCAATCAGCCCCAGCATTTT.

This sequence joins TRBV15 and TRBJ1-2, with a tentative D call TRBD1 (5 bases). Deletions cut 1 base from V and 2 bases from J, with 8 bases between. Germline V gene data show CDR1 as LNHNV and CDR2 as YYDKDF (reference sequence). CDR3 size: 14 residues. The CDR3 loop reads CATSRVAGNYGYTF. The CDR3 bases are TGTGCCACCAGCAGAGTAGCAGGGAACTATGGCTACACCTTC.

J is TRBJ1-6 and V is TRBV2; D is undetermined. CDR3 length: 13 residues. Germline CDR1 is SNHLY and CDR2 is FYNNEI. Trimming pared 4 bases from V and 5 bases from J, leaving 6 bases between. CDR3 nucleotides: TGTGCCAGCAGTGCCCGAGATAATTCACCCCTCCACTTT. It codes for CASSARDNSPLHF.

This chain links TRBV7-8 with TRBJ1-5; a weak D match, TRBD1 (5 bases). V gave up 1 base and J gave up 4 bases, with 11 bases separating them. The CDR3 is 15 residues long. Germline V gene data show CDR1 as SGHVS and CDR2 as FQNEAQ. DNA for the CDR3: TGTGCCAGCAGCTTAGAGGGGAGGGAGAATCAGCCCCAGCATTTT. It is translated as CASSLEGRENQPQHF.

As for this clone: In the same sample, other DNA sequences code for this CDR3. The V call is TRBV2, the J call TRBJ2-7; D ambiguous. The CDR3 is made up of 10 amino acids. Germline V gene sequence: CDR1 SNHLY, CDR2 FYNNEI. V was shortened by 5 bases and J by 4 bases, with 3 bases between the two germline ends. The CDR3 bases are TGTGCCAGCAGTCTGTACGAGCAGTACTTC. Translation: CASSLYEQYF.

CDR3 DNA sequence: TGTGCCACCAGTGATGAGACAGGGGTCGGCTACACCTTC. Protein sequence: CATSDETGVGYTF. This chain links TRBV24-1 with TRBJ1-2, with 8 bases aligning to TRBD1. Unmatched junction bases numbered 4, after V lost 3 bases and J lost 8 bases. This CDR3 comprises 13 residues. Germline V gene data show CDR1 as KGHDR and CDR2 as SFDVKD.

The chain has TRBV6-2 or TRBV6-3 and TRBJ2-1, with TRBD1 as a possible D gene (5 bases). V lost 5 bases to trimming and J lost 3 bases, with 14 bases between them. The length of the CDR3 is 15 residues. CDR1 and CDR2 (germline): MNHEY, SVGEGT. The CDR3 DNA reads TGTGCCAGCAGTCGCCGGATAGGGGTCTACAATGAGCAGTTCTTC. It encodes CASSRRIGVYNEQFF.

The chain combines TRBV18 with TRBJ1-4; 10 nucleotides align to TRBD1. The CDR3 is made up of 14 amino acids. Germline loops: CDR1 KGHSH, CDR2 LQKENI. Trimming at V came to 3 bases and at J to 8 bases, leaving 3 bases not matched to a gene. CDR3 protein: CASSPGTGVEKLFF. The CDR3 DNA reads TGTGCCAGCTCACCGGGGACAGGGGTGGAAAAACTGTTTTTT. Together with reference TRBV18 and TRBJ1-4, the CDR3 gives the full variable domain: NAGVMQNPRHLVRRRGQEARLRCSPMKGHSHVYWYRQLPEEGLKFMVYLQKENIIDESGMPKERFSAEFPKEGPSILRIQQVVRGDSAAYFCASSPGTGVEKLFFGSGTQLSVL.

The V gene is TRBV29-1, the J gene TRBJ1-2, with 12 bases matching TRBD1. The CDR3 sequence is 15 residues long. V lost 5 bases, J lost 4 bases, and 8 bases stayed unmatched. In germline, CDR1 is SQVTM, CDR2 ANQGSEA. This chain's CDR3 is CSVLRGTGGGYGYTF. In nucleotides, the CDR3 is TGCAGCGTTTTGCGTGGGACAGGGGGCGGCTATGGCTACACCTTC.

This rearrangement joins TRBV4-3 to TRBJ1-2; 8 bases agree with TRBD1. This CDR3 is 16 amino acids long. Germline-derived CDR1 and CDR2 are LGHNA and YSLEER. Trimming at V came to 0 bases and at J to 7 bases, leaving 10 bases not matched to a gene. The CDR3 DNA reads TGCGCCAGCAGCCAAGATGGACAGGGCCTGGGTCGTGGCTACACCTTC. It is translated as CASSQDGQGLGRGYTF.